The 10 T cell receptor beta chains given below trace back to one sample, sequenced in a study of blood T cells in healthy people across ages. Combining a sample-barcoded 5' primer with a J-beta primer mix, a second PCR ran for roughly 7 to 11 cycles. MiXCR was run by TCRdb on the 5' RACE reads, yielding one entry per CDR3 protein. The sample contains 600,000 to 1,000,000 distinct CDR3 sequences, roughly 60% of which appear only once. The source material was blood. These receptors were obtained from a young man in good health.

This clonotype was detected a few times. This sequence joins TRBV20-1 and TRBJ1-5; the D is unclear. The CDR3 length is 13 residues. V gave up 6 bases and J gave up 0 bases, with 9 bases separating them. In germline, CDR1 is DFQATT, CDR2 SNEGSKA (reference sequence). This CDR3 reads CSARAISNQPQHF. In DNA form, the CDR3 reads TGCAGTGCCCGGGCCATTAGCAATCAGCCCCAGCATTTT.

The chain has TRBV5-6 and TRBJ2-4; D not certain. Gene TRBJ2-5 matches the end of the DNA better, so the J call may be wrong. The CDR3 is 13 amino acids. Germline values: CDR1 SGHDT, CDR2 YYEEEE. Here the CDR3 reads CASSTGFRETQYF. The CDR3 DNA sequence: TGTGCCAGCAGCACCGGGTTTAGGGAGACCCAGTACTTC.

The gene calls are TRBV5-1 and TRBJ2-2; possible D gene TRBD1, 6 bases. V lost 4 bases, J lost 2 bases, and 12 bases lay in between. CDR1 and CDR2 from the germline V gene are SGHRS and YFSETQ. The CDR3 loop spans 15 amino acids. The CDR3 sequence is CASSAWGQNTGELFF. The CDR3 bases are TGCGCCAGCAGCGCATGGGGACAAAACACCGGGGAGCTGTTTTTT.

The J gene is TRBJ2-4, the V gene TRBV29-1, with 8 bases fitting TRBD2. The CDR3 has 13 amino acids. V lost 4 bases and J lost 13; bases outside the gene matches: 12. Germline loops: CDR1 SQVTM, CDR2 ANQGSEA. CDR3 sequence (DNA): TGCAGCGTTGGGGGCAGCGGGAGAAGTGAGCAGTACTTC. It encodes CSVGGSGRSEQYF.

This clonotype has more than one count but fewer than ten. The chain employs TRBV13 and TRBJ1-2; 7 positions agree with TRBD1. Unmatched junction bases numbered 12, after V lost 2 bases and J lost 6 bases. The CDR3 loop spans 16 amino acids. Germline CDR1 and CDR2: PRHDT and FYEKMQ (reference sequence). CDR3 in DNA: TGTGCCAGCAGCTTACGGACAGGATATACTAAACATGGCTACACCTTC. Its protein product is CASSLRTGYTKHGYTF.

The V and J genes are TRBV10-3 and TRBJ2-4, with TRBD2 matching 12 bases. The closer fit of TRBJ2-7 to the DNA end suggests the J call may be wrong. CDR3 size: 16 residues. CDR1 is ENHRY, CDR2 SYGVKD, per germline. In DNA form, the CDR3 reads TGTGCCACTGGCCTAGCGGGAGGGCCCAGGGCCTACGAGCAGTACTTC. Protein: CATGLAGGPRAYEQYF.

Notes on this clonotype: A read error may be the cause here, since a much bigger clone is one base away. The CDR3 loop is CASSPKVEAGDREQFF. The CDR3 region has the DNA TGTGCCAGCAGCCCGAAGGTTGAGGCAGGGGACCGTGAGCAGTTCTTC. This chain links TRBV11-2 with TRBJ2-1, with D possibly being TRBD1 (6 bases). Trimming cost V 5 bases and J 9 bases, with 23 bases left between them. The CDR3 is made up of 16 amino acids. Germline CDR1 SGHAT, CDR2 FQNNGV.

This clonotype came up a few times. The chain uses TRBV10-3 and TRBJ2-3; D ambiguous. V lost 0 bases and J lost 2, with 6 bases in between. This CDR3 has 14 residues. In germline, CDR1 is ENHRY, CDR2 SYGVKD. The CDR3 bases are TGTGCCATCAGTGAGTCGGGTAACACAGATACGCAGTATTTT. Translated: CAISESGNTDTQYF.

The DNA of the CDR3 is TGCAGTGCTAGAGTCAGCGGGGGGTACGATACGCAGTATTTT. Translating it yields CSARVSGGYDTQYF. The V and J genes are TRBV20-1 and TRBJ2-3; the match to TRBD2 covers 9 bases. Trimming at V came to 1 base and at J to 6 bases, leaving 5 bases not matched to a gene. CDR1 and CDR2 from the germline V gene are DFQATT and SNEGSKA (reference sequence). There are 14 residues in the CDR3.

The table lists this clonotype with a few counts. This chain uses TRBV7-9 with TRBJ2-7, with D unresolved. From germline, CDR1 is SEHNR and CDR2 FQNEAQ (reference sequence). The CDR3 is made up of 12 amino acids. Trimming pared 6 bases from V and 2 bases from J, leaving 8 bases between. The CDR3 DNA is TGTGCCAGCAGAACCGAGACCTACGAGCAGTACTTC. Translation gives CASRTETYEQYF.